This T cell receptor (beta chain) was sequenced during a study of PD-L1 blockade in urothelial cancer. Time point noted: peripheral blood 6 weeks after treatment start. Sequenced by immunoSEQ multiplex PCR; TCRdb stores in-frame clones only, minus some. The sample comprises some 31,000 clones, around 84% of which are singletons, and just under 3% rests with the top ten. This CDR3 spans 15 amino acids. Germline CDR1 is SGHRS and CDR2 is YFSETQ. V gave up 4 bases and J gave up 2 bases, with 15 bases separating them. This TCR came from a man between 65 and 85 years old with urothelial cancer. The starting material was PBMCs, obtained around atezolizumab (anti-PD-L1) treatment. The V gene is TRBV5-1, the J gene TRBJ1-1; tentatively, D is TRBD1 (6 bases). CDR3 in DNA: TGCGCCAGCAGCGACGCCCGGACAGAAAACACTGAAGCTTTCTTT. Residues: CASSDARTENTEAFF.